This is a list of T cell receptor beta chains from one sample in a study of OX40 agonist ivuxolimab in advanced cancers. Sequenced by immunoSEQ multiplex PCR; TCRdb stores in-frame clones only, minus some. This sample yields some 77,000 clones, of which approximately 85% are seen a single time; approximately 2% belongs to the top ten. The material was CD4+ or CD8+ T cells sorted from blood, obtained in a trial of the OX40 agonist ivuxolimab. The source is an adult with an advanced solid tumor such as melanoma, head and neck, liver or kidney cancer. CDR3s include the opening cysteine and the closing phenylalanine or tryptophan. The D gene is left open where the match is weak. Only part of the rows carry a size: once, few, many, or a class if the clone is expanded.

V	size	D	J	DNA	CDR3
TRBV7-2	-	-	TRBJ1-6	TGTGCCAGCAGCTTTAATAATTCACCCCTCCACTTT	CASSFNNSPLHF
TRBV11-2	-	TRBD1	TRBJ2-7	TGTGCCAGCAGCTTAGTGGCCGGGACAGCGAATGTTTACGAGCAGTACTTC	CASSLVAGTANVYEQYF
TRBV18	-	-	TRBJ2-7	TGTGCCAGCTCACCATCAGTTGCCTACGAGCAGTACTTC	CASSPSVAYEQYF
TRBV7-7	-	-	TRBJ1-3	TGTGCCAGCAGCTTAGAGCAGGGCCCCGGAAACACCATATATTTT	CASSLEQGPGNTIYF
TRBV7-2	-	-	TRBJ2-7	TGTGCCAGCAGCTTAGGTGTAGGGGTGGTGTACGAGCAGTACTTC	CASSLGVGVVYEQYF
TRBV9	-	TRBD2	TRBJ2-5	TGTGCCAGCAGCCCCAGGGAGCGGGGGAACCAAGAAACCCAGTACTTC	CASSPRERGNQETQYF
TRBV28	-	TRBD1	TRBJ1-4	TGTGCCAGCAGTATTGGGACAGGGAACGAAAAACTGTTTTTT	CASSIGTGNEKLFF
TRBV5-6	-	-	TRBJ1-5	TGTGCCAGCAGCTTGACAGGCTTCCAAGTCCAGCCCCAGCATTTT	CASSLTGFQVQPQHF
TRBV29-1	once	TRBD2	TRBJ2-3	TGCAGCGTCTCACCCCTCTGGACTAGCGAGGCAGATACGCAGTATTTT	CSVSPLWTSEADTQYF
TRBV19	-	TRBD2	TRBJ2-5	TGTGCCAGTAGCGGGGCGCGGGAGCAGTACTTC	CASSGAREQYF
TRBV6-6	-	TRBD2	TRBJ2-5	TGTGCCAGCAGAAGCGGGGGGGCTGGAGAACCGGAGACCCAGTACTTC	CASRSGGAGEPETQYF
TRBV7-9	-	TRBD1	TRBJ1-6	TGTGCCAGCAGCCGACAGGGGGCCCATTCACCCCTCCACTTT	CASSRQGAHSPLHF
TRBV18	few	-	TRBJ2-1	TGTGCCAGCTCACCAATGGCAGGTCAGGGCAATGAGCAGTTCTTC	CASSPMAGQGNEQFF
TRBV11-2	once	TRBD2	TRBJ2-5	TGTGCCAGCAGCTTAGGGGGGACTAGCGGGAGAGAGACCCAGTACTTC	CASSLGGTSGRETQYF
TRBV11-2	-	-	TRBJ1-1	TGTGCCAGCAGCCGGATGAACACTGAAGCTTTCTTT	CASSRMNTEAFF